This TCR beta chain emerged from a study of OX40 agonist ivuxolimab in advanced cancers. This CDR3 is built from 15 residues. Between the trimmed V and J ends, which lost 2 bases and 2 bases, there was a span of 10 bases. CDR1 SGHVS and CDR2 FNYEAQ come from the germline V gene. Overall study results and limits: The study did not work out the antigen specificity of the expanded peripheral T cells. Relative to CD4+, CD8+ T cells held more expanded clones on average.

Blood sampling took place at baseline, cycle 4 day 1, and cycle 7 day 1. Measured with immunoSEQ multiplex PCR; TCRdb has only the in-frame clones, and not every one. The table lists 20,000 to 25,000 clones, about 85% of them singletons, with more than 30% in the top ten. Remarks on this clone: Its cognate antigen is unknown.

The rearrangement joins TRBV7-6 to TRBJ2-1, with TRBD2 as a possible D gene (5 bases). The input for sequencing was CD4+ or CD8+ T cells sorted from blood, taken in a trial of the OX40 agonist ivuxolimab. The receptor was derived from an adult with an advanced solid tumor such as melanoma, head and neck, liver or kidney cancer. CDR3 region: CASSLLAPPYNEQFF. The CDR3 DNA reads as TGTGCCAGCAGCTTACTAGCCCCCCCCTACAATGAGCAGTTCTTC.